This TCR beta chain was identified in a study of tumor-infiltrating lymphocytes in primary liver carcinoma. This clonotype appeared many times. CDR3 size: 15 residues. The germline V gene has CDR1 ENHRY and CDR2 SYGVKD. With 2 bases clipped from V and 6 bases from J, the junction kept 5 bases outside the gene matches. Out of unsorted whole blood came the blood RNA, and germline DNA was extracted as well. The template, approximately 500 ng total RNA, yielded TCR beta cDNA made with a constant-region primer. Slightly modified ARM-PCR served as the procedure for the TCR beta libraries. These libraries came from three rounds of nested multiplex PCR. It was with TRBV1-TRBV30 forward primers and a C-beta reverse primer that the first two PCR rounds were run, at approximately 9 cycles each. In TCRdb, the multiplex PCR reads were re-called with MiXCR into one record per CDR3 protein. The top ten hold approximately 9% of the sample, which has some 320,000 distinct CDR3 sequences, 60% to 80% seen once.

This rearrangement joins TRBV10-3 to TRBJ1-4, with 8 bases matching TRBD1. The sample consisted of peripheral blood. This TCR came from a middle-aged man with primary liver carcinoma and hepatitis B virus infection. CDR3 sequence reads: CAISERQGQDEKLFF. In nucleotides, the CDR3 is TGTGCCATCAGTGAGAGACAGGGGCAGGATGAAAAACTGTTTTTT.